The text below deals with one T cell receptor (beta chain). Antigen unknown. Treatment in this sample: oral pan-JAK inhibitor, 5-10 mg twice daily. Samples from alopecia areata patients were lesional scalp punch biopsies and peripheral blood. cDNA serving as the sequencing template came from extracted, reverse transcribed RNA. Generated by immunoSEQ multiplex PCR, the TCRdb table keeps only in-frame clones and is missing some. Here the sample spans about 94,000 clones, just over 70% being singletons. V lost 5 bases, J lost 10 bases, and 7 bases stayed unmatched. Per the germline V gene, CDR1 is MRHNA and CDR2 is SNTAGT. The CDR3 runs to 13 residues. These data belong to a study of CD8+ T cells in alopecia areata. Study details: The SALT score measured affected scalp surface percentage in treated patients. Points from the study as a whole: Normal scalp had lower clonality than lesional scalp, with alopecia totalis/universalis lesions showing this most strongly. Scalp clonality and expanded CD8+ clones among the top 100 showed significant decreases with tofacitinib.

The chain couples TRBV6-4 to TRBJ2-1, with 8 nucleotides matching TRBD2. Sequencing used CD8+ T cells sorted from blood, obtained between weeks 43 and 45, from a patient treated with tofacitinib. The clonotype originates from a human donor with alopecia areata. The CDR3 here is CASSYDRTSEQFF. The CDR3 nucleotides are TGTGCCAGCAGTTACGATAGGACTAGCGAGCAGTTCTTC.